One T cell receptor beta chain is described in this entry. The antigen remains undetermined. This record belongs to a study of graft-versus-host responses after intestinal transplantation. Study details: Every recipient underwent anti-thymocyte globulin induction, then tacrolimus and steroids for roughly 3 years.

General study results and limits: GvH clonotypes were identified within recipient marrow, with a subset emerging first in ileum or blood. Allografts carried high graft-versus-host to host-versus-graft clonal ratios in patients having graft-donor T cell macrochimerism.

Measured with immunoSEQ multiplex PCR; TCRdb has only the in-frame clones, and not every one. The repertoire has about 98,000 clones, roughly 83% of them found once; the top ten carry approximately 1.5%. The sample was PBMCs, taken 255 days after intestinal transplant. The clonotype comes from a human patient who received an intestinal transplant, so some T cells may come from the graft donor.

The DNA of the CDR3 is TGCGCCAGCAGTCAATCGCCGGCAGGGGGTAGGAGCGGGGAGCTGTTTTTT. This translates into CASSQSPAGGRSGELFF. The V call is TRBV23-1, the J call TRBJ2-2; 7 bases match TRBD1. TRBV23-1 carries the ORF label, with uncertain function. The CDR3 length is 17 residues. The junction had 11 bases not matched to a gene; V was cut back by 0 bases and J by 7 bases.